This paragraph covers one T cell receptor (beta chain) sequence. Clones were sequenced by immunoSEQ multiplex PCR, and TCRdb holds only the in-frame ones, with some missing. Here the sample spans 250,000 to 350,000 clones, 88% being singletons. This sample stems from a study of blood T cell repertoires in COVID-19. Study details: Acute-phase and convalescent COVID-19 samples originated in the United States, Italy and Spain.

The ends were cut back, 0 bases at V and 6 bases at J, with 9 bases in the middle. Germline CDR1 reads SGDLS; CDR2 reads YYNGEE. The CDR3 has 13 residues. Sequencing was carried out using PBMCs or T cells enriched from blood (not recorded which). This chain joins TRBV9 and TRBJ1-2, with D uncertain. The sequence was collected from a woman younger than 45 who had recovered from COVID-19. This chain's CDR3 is CASSVVGRNGYTF. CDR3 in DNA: TGTGCCAGCAGCGTAGTAGGCAGGAATGGCTACACCTTC.